This T cell receptor (beta chain) came from a study of T cell clones after liver transplantation. On the study more broadly: Post-transplant blood was tracked for graft-donor-reactive T cell clones identified in a pre-transplant mixed lymphocyte reaction.

TCRdb keeps only in-frame clones here, not all; method: immunoSEQ multiplex PCR. The repertoire holds about 15,000 clones, with 92% as singletons. Study-level findings and limits: Donor-reactive sequences fell more than third party-reactive ones, suggesting partial deletion. Post-transplant, graft-donor-reactive CD4 TCRbeta sequences in blood dropped significantly in 5 of 8 subjects.

The germline gives CDR1 MNHEY, CDR2 SMNVEV (reference sequence). The CDR3 spans 15 residues. Unmatched junction bases numbered 5, after V lost 7 bases and J lost 0 bases. A remark on this clone: Its antigen is still unknown.

The genes are TRBV27 and TRBJ2-1, with 8 bases aligning to TRBD2. The input for sequencing was CD8+ T cells from blood, taken before liver transplant. The TCR was taken from a human donor who received a liver transplant. The CDR3 bases are TGTGCCAGCAAGGGGAGCGGGAGCTCCTACAATGAGCAGTTCTTC. It encodes CASKGSGSSYNEQFF.